The text below deals with one TCR beta chain. Its antigen is undetermined. RNA served as the template for amplifying TCR beta CDR3 regions. In the first round, RT-PCR was carried out with HTBI primers, and a multiplex PCR formed the second round. TCRdb passed the multiplex PCR reads through MiXCR, listing each CDR3 protein once. The sample includes 680,000 or so distinct CDR3 sequences, 22% seen only once; the top ten take roughly 6.9%. The data belong to a study of Graves' ophthalmopathy and Graves' hyperthyroidism. Notes on the study in general: Blood also harbored most expanded thyroid clonotypes above 0.001 frequency.

Germline lookup yields CDR1 DFQATT and CDR2 SNEGSKA (reference sequence). V was clipped by 0 bases and J by 5 bases, with 19 bases between them. This CDR3 region has 17 residues. The chain joins TRBV20-1 to TRBJ2-2; tentative D call: TRBD1 (6 bases). The specimen sequenced was peripheral blood. This clonotype was sampled from a young woman with stable Graves' hyperthyroidism. Some clones in this sample may be carry-over from other donors' samples. The CDR3 sequence: CSARDLMGRGFTGELFF. The CDR3, as DNA: TGCAGTGCTAGAGATCTTATGGGCAGGGGTTTTACCGGGGAGCTGTTTTTT.